This T cell receptor (beta chain) was obtained from a study of blood T cell repertoires in COVID-19 (dated by TCRdb to 2018 to 2020). Notes on the research overall: Samples covering the acute and convalescent phases of COVID-19 were provided by collaborators in the United States, Italy and Spain. Samples came from the ongoing ImmuneRACE study (first 160 participants) plus 1,254 subjects from 6 global collaborators. Deeply sampled blood TCRbeta repertoires from subjects exposed to, actively infected with, or recovered from COVID-19 were included in the dataset. The repertoires were released in a freely available public database intended as a resource for research on the immune response to SARS-CoV-2. Where HLA class I and class II types were available, the types were taken from metadata supplied by the sample provider, not from assay-based typing. Nearly every sample came with metadata listing a de-identified subject ID, COVID-19 status, age in years and sex. The prospective study material was composed of cDNA or gDNA derived from T cells, B-cell-depleted T cells, or PBMCs. On the study overall, not on this receptor specifically: The quantity of clinical and demographic metadata differed by source and by participant and was supplied without curation.

In Seattle, one collaborating source enrolled patients while the infection was active and tracked those patients longitudinally over the course of disease. Each collaborating institution followed its own protocols to collect whole blood in K2EDTA tubes. Collaborator samples were shipped for TCRbeta analysis as frozen whole blood, isolated PBMCs, or DNA extracted from either sample type. Including the terminal cysteine and phenylalanine, the CDR3 comprises 16 residues. CDR3 DNA only is kept here, 48 bases in frame from base 1. The germline V gene provides CDR1 MGHRA and CDR2 YSYEKL. V and J lose 0 bases and 2 bases, and a span of 12 bases separates them. The immunoSEQ Assay, a bias-controlled multiplex PCR, was used to amplify TCRbeta CDR3 regions from genomic DNA. As for how the authors treated the data: The number of nucleated cells in each sample was estimated by amplification of reference gene primers within the assay. Sequence reads were collapsed and filtered to measure the absolute abundance of every unique TCRbeta CDR3 rearrangement. For each sample, productive Simpson clonality was calculated as the square root of Simpson's diversity index across productive rearrangements. Held by TCRdb, this immuneACCESS table contains in-frame sequences only and omits some clones. Under half of the omission traces to an unresolved V gene where checked; the cause of the rest is unknown. V, J and clone size are taken as reported in that table, and D and trimming were inferred from the DNA itself. The sample table records around 100,000 clones; 89% of these occur just once. Of the sample, roughly 2.5% falls within the top ten clones.

As concerns this clone: There is no known antigen for this receptor. No base quality values were provided; no much bigger clone lies one nucleotide off.

In this chain, TRBV4-1 is recombined with TRBJ2-3; there is no confident call for the D gene. Material: peripheral blood. The clonotype comes from a man aged 45-65 years with COVID-19, enrolled during active disease. DNA sequence: TGCGCCAGCAGCCAAGAGACTGTCAGCCCCACAGATACGCAGTATTTT. The resulting protein is CASSQETVSPTDTQYF.